What follows are 9 T cell receptor beta chains derived from one specimen sequenced in a study of OX40 agonist ivuxolimab in advanced cancers. The repertoire was sequenced with immunoSEQ multiplex PCR; TCRdb's copy has only in-frame clones and lacks some. The sample carries fewer than 30,000 clones, about 90% recorded once. The sequencing used CD4+ or CD8+ T cells sorted from blood, collected in a trial of the OX40 agonist ivuxolimab. Receptors originate from an adult with an advanced solid tumor such as melanoma, head and neck, liver or kidney cancer.

CDR3 sequence: CASSTSRESDEQFF. The CDR3 nucleotides read TGTGCCAGTAGTACCAGCCGAGAGTCCGATGAGCAGTTCTTC. V gene TRBV19 combines with J gene TRBJ2-1; no reliable D call. This CDR3 comprises 14 residues. Trimming removed 4 bases from V and 8 bases from J, with 15 bases in between. Germline CDR1 LNHDA, CDR2 SQIVND (reference sequence).

The chain couples TRBV11-2 to TRBJ2-1; 7 nucleotides align to TRBD1. Germline CDR1 reads SGHAT; CDR2 reads FQNNGV. This CDR3 is built from 15 residues. The V segment lost 4 bases and the J segment 5 bases; nucleotides outside the gene matches: 8. The chain's CDR3 is CASSSGTEVHNEQFF. CDR3 sequence (DNA): TGTGCCAGCAGCTCCGGGACAGAAGTTCACAATGAGCAGTTCTTC.

J is TRBJ2-6 and V is TRBV5-6, with D tentatively TRBD2 (6 bases). CDR3 length: 19 residues. Germline CDR1 and CDR2: SGHDT and YYEEEE. Trimming took off 2 bases at V and 0 bases at J, with 18 bases between the two ends. CDR3 coding DNA: TGTGCCAGCAGCTTCCTTTCGGGCGGGGACCCCTCTGGGGCCAACGTCCTGACTTTC. Protein product: CASSFLSGGDPSGANVLTF.

The rearrangement joins TRBV4-2 to TRBJ1-5; 12 bases align to TRBD1. Germline V gene sequence: CDR1 LGHNA, CDR2 YNFKEQ. The CDR3 spans 15 residues. Trimming at V came to 4 bases and at J to 8 bases, leaving 6 bases not matched to a gene. The CDR3 sequence is CASSRGTGGTEPQHF. For the CDR3, the DNA is TGTGCCAGCAGCCGTGGGACAGGGGGCACGGAGCCCCAGCATTTT.

The rearrangement uses TRBV11-3 and TRBJ2-5; D might be TRBD1 or TRBD2, each matching 6 bases. Trimming removed 8 bases at V and 3 bases at J, with 16 bases between. CDR1 is SGHNT, CDR2 YENEEA, per germline. This CDR3 is 14 amino acids long. Here the CDR3 DNA reads TGTGCCAGCGCAAGGTGGGGGGCTAAAGAGACCCAGTACTTC. Translated, it gives CASARWGAKETQYF. Together with reference TRBV11-3 and TRBJ2-5, the CDR3 gives the full variable domain: EAGVVQSPRYKIIEKKQPVAFWCNPISGHNTLYWYLQNLGQGPELLIRYENEEAVDDSQLPKDRFSAERLKGVDSTLKIQPAELGDSAVYLCASARWGAKETQYFGPGTRLLVL.

This clone showed up just once. This chain links TRBV11-1 with TRBJ2-5; the match to TRBD1 covers 8 bases. This CDR3 is built from 16 residues. CDR1 is SGHAT and CDR2 is FQDESV in the germline V gene (reference sequence). V lost 5 bases and J lost 5; bases outside the gene matches: 13. In DNA form, the CDR3 reads TGTGCCAGCAGCCAGGGAGTCGACAGGGGTAGGGAGACCCAGTACTTC. Translated, it gives CASSQGVDRGRETQYF.

The chain uses TRBV6-6 and TRBJ2-1; 9 nucleotides line up with TRBD2. The CDR3 spans 14 residues. The germline CDR1 and CDR2 sequences are MNHNY and SVGAGI (reference sequence). V dropped 2 bases and J dropped 5; count of bases not matched to a gene: 1. In DNA form, the CDR3 reads TGTGCCAGCAGTTACGCGGGAGGGGACAATGAGCAGTTCTTC. It specifies CASSYAGGDNEQFF.

This clone has only a few counts. This chain links TRBV29-1 with TRBJ1-1; no firm D call. V lost 3 bases, J lost 0 bases, and 5 bases lay in between. The CDR3 runs to 12 residues. CDR1 and CDR2 (germline): SQVTM, ANQGSEA. The CDR3 nucleotides read TGCAGCGTTGAGCTAATGAACACTGAAGCTTTCTTT. This encodes CSVELMNTEAFF. Full variable domain (outside the CDR3, taken from reference TRBV29-1 and TRBJ1-1): SAVISQKPSRDICQRGTSLTIQCQVDSQVTMMFWYRQQPGQSLTLIATANQGSEATYESGFVIDKFPISRPNLTFSTLTVSNMSPEDSSIYLCSVELMNTEAFFGQGTRLTVV.

The chain uses TRBV28 and TRBJ2-7; D gene unclear. The CDR3 sequence is 13 residues long. Per the germline V gene, CDR1 is MDHEN and CDR2 is SYDVKM. The germline V and J ends were trimmed by 2 bases and 3 bases, with 8 bases remaining between them. The chain's CDR3 is CASSLTTVYEQYF. As DNA, the CDR3 is TGTGCCAGCAGTTTAACTACCGTCTACGAGCAGTACTTC.